The 8 T cell receptor beta chains listed next were all sequenced from one sample in a study of human T cells and chemical hapten exposure. Time point defined: patch test 3, about 24 weeks after DPC sensitization. Treatment noted: therapeutic diphenylcyclopropenone sensitization with weekly scalp DPC. TCRdb re-called the RACE reads with MiXCR, one entry per CDR3 protein. The sample holds fewer than 200,000 distinct CDR3 sequences, around 30% seen once. The starting material was whole blood, obtained in connection with sensitization to the hapten diphenylcyclopropenone (DPC). Receptor source: a woman younger than 35 with alopecia areata. Some clones in this sample may be carry-over from other donors' samples.

The sample holds many counts of this clonotype. The J gene is TRBJ2-3, the V gene TRBV25-1; tentatively, D is TRBD2 (6 bases). Trimming removed 5 bases from V and 3 bases from J, with 18 bases in between. The CDR3 spans 16 residues. Germline CDR1 MGHDK, CDR2 SYGVNS. The CDR3, as DNA: TGTGCCAGCAGTCCCCCCCGGGGGAGCGGAACAGATACGCAGTATTTT. Protein product: CASSPPRGSGTDTQYF.

V and J are TRBV20-1 and TRBJ2-1, with unresolved D. The ends were cut back, 2 bases at V and 4 bases at J, with 15 bases in the middle. Per the germline V gene, CDR1 is DFQATT and CDR2 is SNEGSKA (reference sequence). CDR3 size: 15 residues. CDR3 DNA sequence: TGCAGTGCTAGATCCGGGTCTAGTAGATACAATGAGCAGTTCTTC. Translated, it gives CSARSGSSRYNEQFF.

This clonotype was counted many times. The chain recombines TRBV27 with TRBJ1-5, with D possibly being TRBD1 (5 bases). V lost 2 bases to trimming and J lost 7 bases, with 6 bases between them. This CDR3 is 12 amino acids long. From germline, CDR1 is MNHEY and CDR2 SMNVEV (reference sequence). CDR3 sequence reads: CASSLQGQPQHF. The CDR3 DNA follows: TGTGCCAGCAGTTTACAGGGCCAGCCCCAGCATTTT.

This clonotype showed up just a few times. The gene calls are TRBV29-1 and TRBJ1-1; D is perhaps TRBD1 (5 bases). V was trimmed by 6 bases and J by 10 bases, leaving 18 bases between them. Germline V gives CDR1 SQVTM, CDR2 ANQGSEA. This CDR3 has 12 residues. The CDR3 DNA reads TGCAGCGTCAAAAGAGAGCAGGGTTTAGCTTTCTTT. Its translation is CSVKREQGLAFF.

This clonotype occurred a few times. The chain combines TRBV27 with TRBJ2-1, with 12 nucleotides matching TRBD1. The trim removed 7 bases at V and 8 bases at J, leaving 12 bases unmatched. This CDR3 spans 16 amino acids. Germline CDR1 is MNHEY and CDR2 is SMNVEV (reference sequence). In DNA, the CDR3 is TGTGCCAGCACCACTCCCGGGACAGGGGGCCGGTATGAGCAGTTCTTC. Its protein product is CASTTPGTGGRYEQFF.

The CDR3 nucleotides are TGCAGCGTTGACAGGGGCGCTAACACCGGGGAGCTGTTTTTT. Encoded protein: CSVDRGANTGELFF. V usage is TRBV29-1 and J usage is TRBJ2-2, with TRBD1 as a possible D gene (6 bases). CDR3 length: 14 amino acids. CDR1 is SQVTM and CDR2 is ANQGSEA in the germline V gene. Between the trimmed V and J ends, which lost 3 bases and 2 bases, there was a span of 10 bases.

This chain connects TRBV19 to TRBJ1-3; perhaps TRBD1 as D (6 bases). V lost 6 bases to trimming and J lost 3 bases, with 12 bases between them. The CDR3 totals 14 residues. The germline CDR1 and CDR2 sequences are LNHDA and SQIVND (reference sequence). The CDR3 region has the DNA TGTGCCAGTAGCCAAGAACAGGGTGGAAACACCATATATTTT. Translated: CASSQEQGGNTIYF.

The chain recombines TRBV12-3 or TRBV12-4 with TRBJ2-2; TRBD2 agrees at 8 bases. The CDR3 is 14 residues long. The CDR3 protein is CASNPGLASGELFF. Here the CDR3 DNA reads TGTGCATCAAACCCAGGACTAGCCAGCGGGGAGCTGTTTTTT.